This TCR beta chain was identified during a study of shared clonotypes between healthy human individuals. Turning to the study itself: Plates per donor: three CD4 naive, three CD4 memory, two CD8 naive, one CD8 memory.

Per the germline V gene, CDR1 is SNHLY and CDR2 is FYNNEI. The CDR3 is made up of 14 amino acids. Trimming removed 7 bases at V and 3 bases at J, with 16 bases between. This clone was seen once. Its antigen remains unidentified. Here immunoSEQ multiplex PCR was the method, and the copy in TCRdb shows in-frame clones only, minus some. The table includes under 2.5 million clones, 92% detected once. The study's findings and limits: Across subsets, estimated richness was generally greater for naive than for memory populations. When compared with the clonotypes that were shared by all four sorted-subset donors, the non-shared clonotypes turned out to have lower generation probabilities.

This TCR derives from a man between 18 and 29 years old in good health. Some clones in this sample may be carry-over from other donors' samples. J is TRBJ2-7 and V is TRBV2; possibly TRBD2 for D (5 bases). The specimen sequenced was naive CD4+ T cells from PBMCs. Stated subset: CD45RA+ positively selected. CDR3 amino acids: CASMVQRNYYEQYF. CDR3 nucleotide sequence: TGTGCCAGCATGGTCCAGCGGAACTACTACGAGCAGTACTTC.